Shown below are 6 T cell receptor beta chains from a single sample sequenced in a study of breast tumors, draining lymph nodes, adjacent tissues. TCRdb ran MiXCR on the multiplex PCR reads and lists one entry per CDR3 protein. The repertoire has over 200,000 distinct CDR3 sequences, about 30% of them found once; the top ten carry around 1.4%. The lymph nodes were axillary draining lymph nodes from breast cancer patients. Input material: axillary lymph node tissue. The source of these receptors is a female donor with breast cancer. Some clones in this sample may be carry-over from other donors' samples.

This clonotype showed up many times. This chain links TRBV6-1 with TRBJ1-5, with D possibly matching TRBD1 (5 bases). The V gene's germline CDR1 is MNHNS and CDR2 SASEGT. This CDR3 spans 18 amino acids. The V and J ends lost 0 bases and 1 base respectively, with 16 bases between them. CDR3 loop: CASSEAGQGYTSNQPQHF. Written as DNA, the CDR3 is TGTGCCAGCAGTGAAGCGGGCCAGGGCTATACGAGCAATCAGCCCCAGCATTTT.

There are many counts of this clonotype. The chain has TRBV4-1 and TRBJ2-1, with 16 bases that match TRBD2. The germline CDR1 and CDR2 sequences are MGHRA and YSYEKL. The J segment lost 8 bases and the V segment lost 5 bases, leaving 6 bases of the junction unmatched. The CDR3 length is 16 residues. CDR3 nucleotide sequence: TGCGCCAGCAGCACAACCGGGACTAGCGGGGGGGATGAGCAGTTCTTC. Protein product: CASSTTGTSGGDEQFF.

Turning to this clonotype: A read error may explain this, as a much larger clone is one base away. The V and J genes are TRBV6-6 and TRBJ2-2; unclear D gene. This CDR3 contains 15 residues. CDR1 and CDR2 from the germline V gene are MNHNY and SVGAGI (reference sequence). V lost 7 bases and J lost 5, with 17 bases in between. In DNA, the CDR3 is TGTGCCAGCAAACTTACTGGAGTTTTGACCGGGGAGCTGTTTTTT. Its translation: CASKLTGVLTGELFF.

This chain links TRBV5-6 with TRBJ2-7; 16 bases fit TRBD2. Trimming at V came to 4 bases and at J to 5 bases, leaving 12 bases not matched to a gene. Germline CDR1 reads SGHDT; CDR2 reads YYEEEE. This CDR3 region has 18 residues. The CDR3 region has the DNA TGTGCCAGCAGCCAAGAGGGACTAGCGGGAGGGCCAAAGGACGAGCAGTACTTC. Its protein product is CASSQEGLAGGPKDEQYF. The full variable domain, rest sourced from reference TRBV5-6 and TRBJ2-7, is DAGVTQSPTHLIKTRGQQVTLRCSPKSGHDTVSWYQQALGQGPQFIFQYYEEEERQRGNFPDRFSGHQFPNYSSELNVNALLLGDSALYLCASSQEGLAGGPKDEQYFGPGTRLTVT.

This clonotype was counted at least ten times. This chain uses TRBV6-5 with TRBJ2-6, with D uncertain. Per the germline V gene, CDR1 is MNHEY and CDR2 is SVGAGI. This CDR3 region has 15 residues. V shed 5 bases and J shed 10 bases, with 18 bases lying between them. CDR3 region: CASSHTPDRPNVLTF. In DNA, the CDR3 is TGTGCCAGCAGTCACACGCCGGACCGACCTAACGTCCTGACTTTC.

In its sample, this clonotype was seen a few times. CDR3 protein: CASSERENTEAFF. The CDR3 DNA sequence: TGTGCCAGCAGTGAAAGAGAGAACACTGAAGCTTTCTTT. The rearrangement links TRBV6-1 to TRBJ1-1; D is uncertain. Germline lookup yields CDR1 MNHNS and CDR2 SASEGT. The germline V and J ends were trimmed by 2 bases and 1 base, with 5 bases remaining between them. This CDR3 spans 13 amino acids.